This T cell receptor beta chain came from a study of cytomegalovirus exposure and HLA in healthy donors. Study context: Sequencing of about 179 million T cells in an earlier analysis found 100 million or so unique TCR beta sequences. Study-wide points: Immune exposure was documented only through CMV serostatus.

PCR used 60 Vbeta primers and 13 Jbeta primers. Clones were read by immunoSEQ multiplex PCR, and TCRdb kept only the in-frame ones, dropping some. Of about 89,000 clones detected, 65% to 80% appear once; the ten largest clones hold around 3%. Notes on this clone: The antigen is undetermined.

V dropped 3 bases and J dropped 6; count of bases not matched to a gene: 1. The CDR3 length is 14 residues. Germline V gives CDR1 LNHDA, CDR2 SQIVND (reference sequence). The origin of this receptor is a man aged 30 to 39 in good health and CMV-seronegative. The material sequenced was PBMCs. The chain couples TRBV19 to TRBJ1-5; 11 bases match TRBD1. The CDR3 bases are TGTGCCAGTAGTATTGGGACAGGGGGTCAGCCCCAGCATTTT. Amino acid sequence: CASSIGTGGQPQHF.